This T cell receptor beta chain was sequenced in a study of T cell clonotyping in hematopoietic cell transplantation. This CDR3 region has 12 residues. Trimming cost V 4 bases and J 1 base, with 3 bases left between them. CDR1 is SGHTS, CDR2 YDEGEE, per germline. The assay was immunoSEQ multiplex PCR, and TCRdb's table has in-frame clones only and misses some. The sample yields under 20,000 clones, about 72% seen once. Time point indicated: recipient sample about 28 days before transplant, after cytoreduction. This chain joins TRBV5-8 and TRBJ1-5; D remains ambiguous. Sequences were derived from peripheral blood mononuclear cells, sampled before stem cell transplant. The source is a man between 60 and 75 years old with acute myeloid leukemia. Some clones in this sample may be carry-over from other donors' samples. The CDR3: CASSQSNQPQHF. The CDR3 DNA is TGTGCCAGCAGCCAAAGCAATCAGCCCCAGCATTTT.